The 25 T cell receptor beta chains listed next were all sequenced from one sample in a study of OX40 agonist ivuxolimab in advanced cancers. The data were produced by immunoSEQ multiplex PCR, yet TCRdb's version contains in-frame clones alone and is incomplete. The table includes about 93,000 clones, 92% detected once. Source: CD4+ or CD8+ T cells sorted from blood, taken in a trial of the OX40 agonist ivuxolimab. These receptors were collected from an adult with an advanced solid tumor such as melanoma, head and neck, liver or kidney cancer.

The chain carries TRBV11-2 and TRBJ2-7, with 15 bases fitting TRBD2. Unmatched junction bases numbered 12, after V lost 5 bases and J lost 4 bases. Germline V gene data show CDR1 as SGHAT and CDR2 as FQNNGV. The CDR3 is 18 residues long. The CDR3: CASSRTSGRALRPYEQYF. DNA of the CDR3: TGTGCCAGCAGCCGGACTAGCGGGAGGGCCCTGCGGCCTTACGAGCAGTACTTC.

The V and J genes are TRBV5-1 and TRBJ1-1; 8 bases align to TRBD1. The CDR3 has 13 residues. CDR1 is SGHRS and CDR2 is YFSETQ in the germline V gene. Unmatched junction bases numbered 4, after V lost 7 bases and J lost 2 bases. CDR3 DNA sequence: TGCGCCAGCGGACAGGGCGGAAACACTGAAGCTTTCTTT. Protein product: CASGQGGNTEAFF.

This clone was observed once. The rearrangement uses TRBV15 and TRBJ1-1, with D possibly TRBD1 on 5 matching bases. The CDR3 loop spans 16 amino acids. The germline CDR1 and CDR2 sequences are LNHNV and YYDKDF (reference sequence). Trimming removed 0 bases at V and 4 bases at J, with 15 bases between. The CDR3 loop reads CATSRDQIGVGTEAFF. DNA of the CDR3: TGTGCCACCAGCAGAGATCAAATAGGGGTGGGCACTGAAGCTTTCTTT. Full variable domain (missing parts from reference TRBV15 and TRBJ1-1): DAMVIQNPRYQVTQFGKPVTLSCSQTLNHNVMYWYQQKSSQAPKLLFHYYDKDFNNEADTPDNFQSRRPNTSFCFLDIRSPGLGDTAMYLCATSRDQIGVGTEAFFGQGTRLTVV.

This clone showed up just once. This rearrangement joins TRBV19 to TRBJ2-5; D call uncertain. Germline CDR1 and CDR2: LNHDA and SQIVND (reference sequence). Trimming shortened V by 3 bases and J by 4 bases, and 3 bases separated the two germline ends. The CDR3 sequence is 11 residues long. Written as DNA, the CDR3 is TGTGCCAGTAGTATCCGAGAGACCCAGTACTTC. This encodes CASSIRETQYF.

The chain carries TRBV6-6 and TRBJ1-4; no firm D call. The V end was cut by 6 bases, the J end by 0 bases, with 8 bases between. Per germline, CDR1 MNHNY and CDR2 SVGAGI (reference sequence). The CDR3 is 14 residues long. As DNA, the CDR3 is TGTGCCAGCAGGATTGCAGCAACTAATGAAAAACTGTTTTTT. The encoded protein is CASRIAATNEKLFF.

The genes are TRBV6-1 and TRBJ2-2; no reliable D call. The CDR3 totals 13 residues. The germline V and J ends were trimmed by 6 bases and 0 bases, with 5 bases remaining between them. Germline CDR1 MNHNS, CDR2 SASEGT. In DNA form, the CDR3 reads TGTGCCAGCAGGGCGCCGAACACCGGGGAGCTGTTTTTT. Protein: CASRAPNTGELFF.

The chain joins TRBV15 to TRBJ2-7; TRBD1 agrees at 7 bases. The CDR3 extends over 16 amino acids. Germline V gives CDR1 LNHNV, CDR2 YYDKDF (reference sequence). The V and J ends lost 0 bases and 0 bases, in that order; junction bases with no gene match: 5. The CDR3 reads CATSRDGTASSYEQYF. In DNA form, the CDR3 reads TGTGCCACCAGCAGAGACGGGACAGCAAGCTCCTACGAGCAGTACTTC.

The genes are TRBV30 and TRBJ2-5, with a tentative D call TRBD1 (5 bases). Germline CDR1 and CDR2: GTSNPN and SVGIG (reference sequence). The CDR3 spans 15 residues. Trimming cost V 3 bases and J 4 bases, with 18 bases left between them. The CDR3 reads CAWRPDTTGAETQYF. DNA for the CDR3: TGTGCCTGGAGGCCGGACACAACAGGCGCAGAGACCCAGTACTTC.

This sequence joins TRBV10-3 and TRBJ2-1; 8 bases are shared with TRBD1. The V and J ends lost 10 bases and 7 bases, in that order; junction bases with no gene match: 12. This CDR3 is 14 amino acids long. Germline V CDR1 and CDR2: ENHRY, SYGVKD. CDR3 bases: TGTGCCAACAAGACAGGGGCTAACCAAAATGAGCAGTTCTTC. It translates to CANKTGANQNEQFF.

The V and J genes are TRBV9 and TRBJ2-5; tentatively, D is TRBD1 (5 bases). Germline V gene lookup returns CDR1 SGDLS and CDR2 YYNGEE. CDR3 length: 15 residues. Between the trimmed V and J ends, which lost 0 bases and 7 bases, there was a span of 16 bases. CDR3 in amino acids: CASSVGQGLSGTQYF. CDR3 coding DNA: TGTGCCAGCAGCGTAGGGCAGGGTCTATCAGGGACCCAGTACTTC. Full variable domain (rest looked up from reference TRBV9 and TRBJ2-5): DSGVTQTPKHLITATGQRVTLRCSPRSGDLSVYWYQQSLDQGLQFLIQYYNGEERAKGNILERFSAQQFPDLHSELNLSSLELGDSALYFCASSVGQGLSGTQYFGPGTRLLVL.

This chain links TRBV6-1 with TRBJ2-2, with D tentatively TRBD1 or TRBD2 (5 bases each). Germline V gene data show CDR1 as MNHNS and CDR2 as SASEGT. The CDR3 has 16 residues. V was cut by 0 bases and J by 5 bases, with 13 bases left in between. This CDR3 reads CASSEAERGWTGELFF. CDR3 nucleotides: TGTGCCAGCAGTGAAGCTGAGAGGGGTTGGACCGGGGAGCTGTTTTTT.

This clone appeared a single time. The CDR3 spells CASSEDFAGGSNEQYF. CDR3 nucleotides: TGTGCCAGCAGTGAAGATTTTGCGGGAGGGTCTAACGAGCAGTACTTC. V is TRBV6-1 and J is TRBJ2-7; 9 bases are a match to TRBD2. The CDR3 contains 16 residues. CDR1 is MNHNS, CDR2 SASEGT, per germline. Losses at the gene ends were 1 base for V and 5 bases for J; bases not matched to a gene: 9.

The CDR3 region has the DNA TGTGCCAGCAGCACAGGACAGGGGAAGAAGGATGGCTACACCTTC. Residues: CASSTGQGKKDGYTF. V is TRBV6-6 and J is TRBJ1-2, with 9 bases identical to TRBD1. Trimming took 6 bases from V and 6 from J; bases not matched to a gene: 11. Germline loops: CDR1 MNHNY, CDR2 SVGAGI (reference sequence). The CDR3 runs 15 residues.

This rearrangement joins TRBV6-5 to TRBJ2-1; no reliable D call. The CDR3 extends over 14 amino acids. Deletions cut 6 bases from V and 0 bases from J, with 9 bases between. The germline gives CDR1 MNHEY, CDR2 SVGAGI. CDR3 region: CASSRMGSYNEQFF. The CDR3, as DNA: TGTGCCAGCAGCCGGATGGGCTCCTACAATGAGCAGTTCTTC.

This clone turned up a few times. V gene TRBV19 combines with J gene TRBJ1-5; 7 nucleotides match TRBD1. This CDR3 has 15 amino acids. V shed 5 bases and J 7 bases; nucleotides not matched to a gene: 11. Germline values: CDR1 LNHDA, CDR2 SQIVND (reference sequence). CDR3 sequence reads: CASSRQGDGGQPQHF. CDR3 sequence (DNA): TGTGCCAGTAGTCGTCAGGGGGACGGCGGGCAGCCCCAGCATTTT.

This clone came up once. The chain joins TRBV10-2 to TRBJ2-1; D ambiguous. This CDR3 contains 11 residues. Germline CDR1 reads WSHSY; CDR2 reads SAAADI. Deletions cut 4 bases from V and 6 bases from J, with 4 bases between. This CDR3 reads CASSGVNEQFF. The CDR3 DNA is TGCGCCAGCAGTGGCGTCAATGAGCAGTTCTTC.

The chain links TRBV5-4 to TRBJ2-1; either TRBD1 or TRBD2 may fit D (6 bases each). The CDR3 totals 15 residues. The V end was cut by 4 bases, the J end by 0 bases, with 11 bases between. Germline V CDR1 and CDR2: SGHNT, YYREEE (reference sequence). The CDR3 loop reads CASSRGGGSYNEQFF. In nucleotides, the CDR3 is TGTGCCAGCAGCCGAGGGGGAGGCTCCTACAATGAGCAGTTCTTC.

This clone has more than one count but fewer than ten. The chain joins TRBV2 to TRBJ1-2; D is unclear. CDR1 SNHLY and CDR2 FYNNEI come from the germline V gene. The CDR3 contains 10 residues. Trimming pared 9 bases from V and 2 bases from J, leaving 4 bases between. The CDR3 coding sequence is TGTGCCAGTTGGAACTATGGCTACACCTTC. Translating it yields CASWNYGYTF.

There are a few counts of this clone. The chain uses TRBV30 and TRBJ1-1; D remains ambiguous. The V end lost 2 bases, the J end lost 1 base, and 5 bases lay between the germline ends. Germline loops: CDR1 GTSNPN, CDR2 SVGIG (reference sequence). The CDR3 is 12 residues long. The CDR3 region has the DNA TGTGCCTGGAGTCTCTGGAACACTGAAGCTTTCTTT. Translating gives CAWSLWNTEAFF.

Written as DNA, the CDR3 is TGTGCCTGGAGTAAGAGCCAGGCAAAGCCGTATGGCTACACCTTC. This translates into CAWSKSQAKPYGYTF. This chain connects TRBV30 to TRBJ1-2; no clear D gene. Trimming shortened V by 2 bases and J by 5 bases, and 18 bases separated the two germline ends. The CDR3 sequence is 15 residues long. Germline lookup yields CDR1 GTSNPN and CDR2 SVGIG (reference sequence).

This CDR3 is CASSLAEGLAKNIQYF. The CDR3, as DNA: TGTGCCAGCAGCTTAGCAGAGGGTCTAGCCAAAAACATTCAGTACTTC. V usage is TRBV11-3 and J usage is TRBJ2-4; D might be TRBD2 (5 bases). Trimming took off 1 base at V and 0 bases at J, with 10 bases between the two ends. The germline V gene has CDR1 SGHNT and CDR2 YENEEA. The CDR3 totals 16 residues.

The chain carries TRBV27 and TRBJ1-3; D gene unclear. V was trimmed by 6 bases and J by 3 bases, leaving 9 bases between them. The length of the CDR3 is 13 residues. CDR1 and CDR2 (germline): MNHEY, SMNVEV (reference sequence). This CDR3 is CASSQTVGNTIYF. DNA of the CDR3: TGTGCCAGCAGCCAGACGGTTGGAAACACCATATATTTT.

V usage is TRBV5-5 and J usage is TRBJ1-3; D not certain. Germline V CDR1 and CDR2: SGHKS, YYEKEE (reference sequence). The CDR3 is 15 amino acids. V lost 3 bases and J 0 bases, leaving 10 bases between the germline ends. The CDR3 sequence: CASSSQFSSGNTIYF. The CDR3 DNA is TGTGCCAGCAGCTCCCAGTTCTCCTCTGGAAACACCATATATTTT.

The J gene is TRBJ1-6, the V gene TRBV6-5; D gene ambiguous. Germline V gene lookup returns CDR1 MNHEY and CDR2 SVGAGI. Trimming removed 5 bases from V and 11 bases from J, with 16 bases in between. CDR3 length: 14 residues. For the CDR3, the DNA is TGTGCCAGCAGTGCGACCGGCGGCGCGACACCCCTCCACTTT. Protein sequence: CASSATGGATPLHF.

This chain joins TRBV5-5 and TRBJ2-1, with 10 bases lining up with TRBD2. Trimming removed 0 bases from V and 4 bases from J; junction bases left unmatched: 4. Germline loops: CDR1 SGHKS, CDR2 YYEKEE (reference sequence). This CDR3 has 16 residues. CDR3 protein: CASSLAQTSGYNEQFF. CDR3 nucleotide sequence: TGTGCCAGCAGCTTGGCCCAGACTAGCGGGTACAATGAGCAGTTCTTC.